This T cell receptor (beta chain) was sequenced for a study of shared clonotypes between healthy human individuals. Study-wide results and limits: Donors were few, which limited the genetic and exposure-history diversity represented.

The CDR3 consists of 12 residues. Deletions cut 3 bases from V and 10 bases from J, with 13 bases between. Germline V CDR1 and CDR2: SGHVS, FQNEAQ. Concerning this clone itself: Its antigen is not known.

Sequencing was performed with immunoSEQ multiplex PCR; in TCRdb, only in-frame clones are kept and a portion is missing. The table shows 90,000 to 130,000 clones, with roughly two thirds occurring only once. The J gene is TRBJ2-7, the V gene TRBV7-8; possibly TRBD1 or TRBD2 for D (5 bases each). Material: memory CD8+ T cells sorted from blood. The subset: CD45RO+ cells pooled with CCR7-negative TemRA cells. The sequence came from a woman in her thirties in good health. CDR3: CASSFYRGEQYF. CDR3 coding DNA: TGTGCCAGCAGCTTTTATCGGGGCGAACAGTACTTC.